One and the same sample provided the 19 T cell receptor beta chains below, sequenced in a study of blood T cells in healthy people across ages. Through a sample-barcoded 5' primer and a J-beta primer mix, a second PCR was run for roughly 6 to 12 cycles. TCRdb fed the 5' RACE reads into MiXCR, producing one record per CDR3 protein. The sample includes some 640,000 distinct CDR3 sequences, approximately 30% seen only once; the top ten take roughly 14%. Input material: blood. Receptor source: a woman older than 75 in good health.

This sequence joins TRBV3-1 and TRBJ1-1; tentative D call: TRBD1 (5 bases). The CDR3 is made up of 12 amino acids. V was pared by 1 base and J by 10 bases, with 10 bases between. Germline-derived CDR1 and CDR2 are LGHDT and YNNKEL (reference sequence). CDR3 loop: CASSQAKGLAFF. CDR3 nucleotides: TGTGCCAGCAGCCAAGCGAAGGGGTTAGCTTTCTTT.

Notes on this clonotype: A much bigger clone sits one base away, suggesting this may be a read error. This chain connects TRBV20-1 to TRBJ2-7; no clear D gene. There are 12 residues in the CDR3. Germline CDR1 reads DFQATT; CDR2 reads SNEGSKA (reference sequence). Trimming pared 2 bases from V and 5 bases from J, leaving 10 bases between. The CDR3 nucleotides are TGCAGTGCTAGAATCGGGCAGAACGAGCAGTACTTC. Amino acids: CSARIGQNEQYF.

The sample holds a few counts of this clonotype. This rearrangement joins TRBV27 to TRBJ1-5; 11 nucleotides match TRBD1. The CDR3 spans 16 residues. Germline CDR1 reads MNHEY; CDR2 reads SMNVEV (reference sequence). Trimming removed 6 bases from V and 5 bases from J; junction bases left unmatched: 9. This chain's CDR3 is CASSQGRTGGDQPQHF. The CDR3 DNA follows: TGTGCCAGCAGCCAAGGCAGGACAGGGGGCGATCAGCCCCAGCATTTT.

V gene TRBV28 combines with J gene TRBJ1-1; D is unclear. Trimming removed 0 bases at V and 3 bases at J, with 8 bases between. This CDR3 contains 14 residues. Per germline, CDR1 MDHEN and CDR2 SYDVKM. DNA of the CDR3: TGTGCCAGCAGTTTATGGGGCCGAGACACTGAAGCTTTCTTT. This sequence encodes CASSLWGRDTEAFF.

Turning to this clonotype: This sequence may be a read error, since a much larger clone differs from it by one base. This chain links TRBV3-1 with TRBJ2-1, with no clear D. The V end lost 1 base, the J end lost 9 bases, and 13 bases lay between the germline ends. There are 14 residues in the CDR3. Germline V CDR1 and CDR2: LGHDT, YNNKEL (reference sequence). The CDR3 spells CASSQVRKWGEQFF. The CDR3, as DNA: TGTGCCAGCAGCCAAGTTCGTAAGTGGGGTGAGCAGTTCTTC.

This clonotype was detected a few times. V gene TRBV7-6 combines with J gene TRBJ1-4; D is perhaps TRBD1 (6 bases). This CDR3 is 22 amino acids long. Germline V gene lookup returns CDR1 SGHVS and CDR2 FNYEAQ. V was trimmed by 2 bases and J by 8 bases, leaving 36 bases between them. The CDR3 reads CASSLSTSTGRPAPGSGEKLFF. The DNA for the CDR3 is TGTGCCAGCAGCTTATCAACCTCGACAGGCCGGCCGGCTCCGGGAAGTGGCGAAAAACTGTTTTTT.

There are a few counts of this clonotype. V and J are TRBV20-1 and TRBJ1-1; 10 bases fit TRBD1. This CDR3 spans 15 amino acids. The junction had 7 bases not matched to a gene; V was cut back by 0 bases and J by 6 bases. Germline values: CDR1 DFQATT, CDR2 SNEGSKA (reference sequence). The CDR3 reads CSARDRDRGLPEAFF. CDR3 nucleotides: TGCAGTGCTAGAGACCGGGACAGGGGTCTCCCTGAAGCTTTCTTT.

This clonotype has at least ten counts. The V call is TRBV4-2, the J call TRBJ2-1; no definite D call. The CDR3 covers 17 residues. CDR1 and CDR2 from the germline V gene are LGHNA and YNFKEQ. The V end was cut by 0 bases, the J end by 0 bases, with 12 bases between. The CDR3 region has the DNA TGTGCCAGCAGCCAAGACCACGGACGAAGCTCCTACAATGAGCAGTTCTTC. Protein product: CASSQDHGRSSYNEQFF.

This clonotype was observed at least ten times. The chain couples TRBV29-1 to TRBJ2-5; D is unresolved. The V end lost 5 bases, the J end lost 2 bases, and 6 bases lay between the germline ends. Germline V gene lookup returns CDR1 SQVTM and CDR2 ANQGSEA. The CDR3 loop spans 11 amino acids. In nucleotides, the CDR3 is TGCAGCGTTCTAGAGCAAGAGACCCAGTACTTC. Translated: CSVLEQETQYF.

This clonotype occurred many times. The chain carries TRBV15 and TRBJ2-5, with a tentative D call TRBD2 (6 bases). The CDR3 totals 17 residues. V dropped 3 bases and J dropped 5 bases, with 22 bases sitting between them. Per germline, CDR1 LNHNV and CDR2 YYDKDF (reference sequence). The CDR3 nucleotides read TGTGCCACCAGCAGGGGAGGACCCCCTCTTGGTCCTGAGACCCAGTACTTC. Protein: CATSRGGPPLGPETQYF.

This clonotype was counted a single time. It is likely a read error, because the conserved phenylalanine at the end of the CDR3 is missing. The rearrangement uses TRBV20-1 and TRBJ1-1; 8 bases fit TRBD1. The ends lost 6 bases at V and 1 base at J; junction bases unmatched: 16. The CDR3 has 17 amino acids. Looked up from germline, CDR1 is DFQATT and CDR2 is SNEGSKA (reference sequence). CDR3 amino acids: CSATNQIKQGGNTEAFV. CDR3 coding DNA: TGCAGTGCCACGAATCAAATTAAACAGGGGGGGAACACTGAAGCTTTCGTT.

Only a few counts were recorded for this clonotype. This chain uses TRBV7-2 with TRBJ1-2; 7 nucleotides line up with TRBD1. The length of the CDR3 is 12 residues. J was trimmed by 6 bases and V by 7 bases; bases with no gene match: 5. Germline assignment: CDR1 SGHTA and CDR2 FQGNSA. CDR3 sequence reads: CASTLQGNGYTF. The CDR3 DNA sequence: TGTGCCAGCACCCTACAGGGGAATGGCTACACCTTC.

CDR3 sequence reads: CASSLGQQNTEAFF. CDR3 coding DNA: TGTGCCAGCAGTTTAGGGCAGCAGAACACTGAAGCTTTCTTT. The J gene is TRBJ1-1, the V gene TRBV12-3 or TRBV12-4; no clear D gene. V was trimmed by 1 base and J by 1 base, leaving 7 bases between them. This CDR3 comprises 14 residues.

This chain uses TRBV20-1 with TRBJ2-1; 8 bases agree with TRBD2. V was clipped by 0 bases and J by 7 bases; unmatched bases: 8. Germline V CDR1 and CDR2: DFQATT, SNEGSKA (reference sequence). This CDR3 is 15 amino acids long. The CDR3, as DNA: TGCAGTGCTAGAGAGGTTAGCGGGGCCATTAATGAGCAGTTCTTC. Its protein product is CSAREVSGAINEQFF.

J is TRBJ2-5 and V is TRBV10-2, with D unresolved. The CDR3 is 15 residues long. CDR1 is WSHSY, CDR2 SAAADI, per germline. Trimming shortened V by 0 bases and J by 1 base, and 9 bases separated the two germline ends. The CDR3 coding sequence is TGCGCCAGCAGTGAGTCTCGGCTGGCCCAAGAGACCCAGTACTTC. Translation: CASSESRLAQETQYF.

This clonotype was observed a few times. The CDR3 DNA reads as TGTGCCAGCAGTTACTCGGGAGGATTAGGTACTGAAGCTTTCTTT. Its translation is CASSYSGGLGTEAFF. The chain combines TRBV6-5 with TRBJ1-1, with D uncertain. The germline V and J ends were trimmed by 0 bases and 5 bases, with 13 bases remaining between them. The germline gives CDR1 MNHEY, CDR2 SVGAGI. The length of the CDR3 is 15 residues.

The chain is built from TRBV7-2 and TRBJ2-4; 9 nucleotides agree with TRBD2. V shed 5 bases and J 0 bases; nucleotides not matched to a gene: 8. Per the germline V gene, CDR1 is SGHTA and CDR2 is FQGNSA. The CDR3 has 17 residues. CDR3 in DNA: TGTGCCAGCAGCCTACAGACTAGCGGAGTAGCCAAAAACATTCAGTACTTC. Protein sequence: CASSLQTSGVAKNIQYF.

The chain joins TRBV6-1 to TRBJ2-1; 10 bases map to TRBD2. The J call may not be correct, given that the DNA end is closer to TRBJ2-7. The CDR3 length is 15 residues. Per germline, CDR1 MNHNS and CDR2 SASEGT. The CDR3 DNA sequence: TGTGCCAGCAGGAAGGGAGCGGGGGGGAGGAATGAGCAGTACTTC. This sequence encodes CASRKGAGGRNEQYF.

This clonotype was observed many times. This chain joins TRBV7-9 and TRBJ2-3; D is possibly TRBD2 (6 bases). The CDR3 sequence is 14 residues long. Trimming pared 1 base from V and 4 bases from J, leaving 9 bases between. Germline V lookup: CDR1 SEHNR, CDR2 FQNEAQ (reference sequence). This CDR3 reads CASSLVGGSDTQYF. For the CDR3, the DNA is TGTGCCAGCAGCTTAGTTGGGGGGTCAGATACGCAGTATTTT.